This T cell receptor (beta chain) is from a study of T cells after yellow fever vaccination. Study results and limitations: Re-detected after boosting: most primary clones, 96% of CD4 and 88% of CD8.

For TCR, cDNA came from 5'RACE template switching, which added a universal primer site and UMIs. TCRdb reprocessed the 5' RACE reads via MiXCR and lists one record per CDR3 protein. The sample yields more than 300,000 distinct CDR3 sequences, roughly 10% seen once. In this sample, this clonotype turned up many times. The antigen remains unidentified. Between the trimmed V and J ends, which lost 3 bases and 3 bases, there was a span of 11 bases. This CDR3 region has 14 residues. Source: CD4+ T cells sorted from PBMCs, taken 45 days after the yellow fever booster vaccination. V usage is TRBV12-3 or TRBV12-4 and J usage is TRBJ2-5, with TRBD2 as a possible D gene (5 bases). This TCR derives from a man between 18 and 35 years old who received the YFV17D yellow fever vaccine. Here the CDR3 DNA reads TGTGCCAGCAGTTTGCCTAGCAGCAAAGAGACCCAGTACTTC. As protein: CASSLPSSKETQYF.